The 25 T cell receptor beta chains below were found in one sample sequenced in a study of T cells in Graves' hyperthyroidism and ophthalmopathy. The investigators amplified TCR beta CDR3 regions from RNA transcripts. With the HTBI primer set, the TCR CDR3 went through a first round of RT-PCR. TCRdb processed the multiplex PCR reads anew with MiXCR; each CDR3 protein has one entry. Here the sample spans around 660,000 distinct CDR3 sequences, about 45% being singletons. The specimen was peripheral blood or thyroid tissue (not recorded which). The source of these receptors is an adult man with Graves' disease, either hyperthyroidism or ophthalmopathy (not recorded which).

Only one count was recorded for this clonotype. The chain combines TRBV2 with TRBJ1-3; 7 bases fit TRBD1. V dropped 6 bases and J dropped 8; count of bases not matched to a gene: 7. Germline CDR1 and CDR2: SNHLY and FYNNEI. This CDR3 comprises 13 residues. The CDR3 DNA reads TGTGCCAGCAGCAGGGGGGCACGAGACACCATATATTTT. Its translation: CASSRGARDTIYF. Full variable domain (rest looked up from reference TRBV2 and TRBJ1-3): EPEVTQTPSHQVTQMGQEVILRCVPISNHLYFYWYRQILGQKVEFLVSFYNNEISEKSEIFDDQFSVERPDGSNFTLKIRSTKLEDSAMYFCASSRGARDTIYFGEGSWLTVV.

To note about this clonotype: This is likely a read error, given that the CDR3 carries no conserved phenylalanine or tryptophan at its end. It is unclear where the CDR3 begins or ends on the DNA, so no DNA is shown, and the CDR3 is as TCRdb lists it. The chain recombines TRBV20-1 with TRBJ1-4; TRBD1, as called in the table, went unchecked against the DNA. Ends included, the CDR3 has 9 residues. Germline V gene lookup returns CDR1 DFQATT and CDR2 SNEGSKA (reference sequence). This chain's CDR3 is CSARPRGGY.

This clonotype showed up many times. The rearrangement links TRBV7-9 to TRBJ2-5; possibly TRBD1 for D (6 bases). The V gene's germline CDR1 is SEHNR and CDR2 FQNEAQ (reference sequence). The CDR3 covers 14 residues. V gave up 3 bases and J gave up 5 bases, with 13 bases separating them. The CDR3 spells CASSLAGVAETQYF. In DNA, the CDR3 is TGTGCCAGCAGCTTGGCAGGGGTGGCGGAGACCCAGTACTTC.

This clonotype showed up just a few times. The V call is TRBV13, the J call TRBJ1-4; perhaps TRBD1 as D (6 bases). Germline CDR1 is PRHDT and CDR2 is FYEKMQ (reference sequence). Deletions cut 5 bases from V and 5 bases from J, with 18 bases between. This CDR3 is built from 16 residues. This chain's CDR3 is CASSNRDLENNEKLFF. In DNA form, the CDR3 reads TGTGCCAGCAGCAACAGGGACTTGGAGAACAATGAAAAACTGTTTTTT. The full variable domain, its missing parts supplied by reference TRBV13 and TRBJ1-4, is AAGVIQSPRHLIKEKRETATLKCYPIPRHDTVYWYQQGPGQDPQFLISFYEKMQSDKGSIPDRFSAQQFSDYHSELNMSSLELGDSALYFCASSNRDLENNEKLFFGSGTQLSVL.

Regarding this clonotype: One junction end disagrees with the germline gene, perhaps due to a read error. The chain joins TRBV20-1 to TRBJ1-1, with 11 positions matching TRBD1. Germline loops: CDR1 DFQATT, CDR2 SNEGSKA (reference sequence). The CDR3 extends over 14 amino acids. The CDR3 nucleotides are TGCAGTGCTAGGGACAGGGGGCGCGCCACTGAATCTTTCTTT. This codes for CSARDRGRATESFF.

V and J are TRBV29-1 and TRBJ1-2; 8 positions match TRBD1. This CDR3 is 13 amino acids long. CDR1 SQVTM and CDR2 ANQGSEA come from the germline V gene. V trimming: 5 bases; J trimming: 8 bases; junction bases outside the gene matches: 10. CDR3 sequence: CSVIEQGGEGYTF. The CDR3 DNA reads TGCAGCGTTATCGAACAGGGGGGCGAGGGCTACACCTTC. The full variable domain, its missing parts supplied by reference TRBV29-1 and TRBJ1-2, is SAVISQKPSRDICQRGTSLTIQCQVDSQVTMMFWYRQQPGQSLTLIATANQGSEATYESGFVIDKFPISRPNLTFSTLTVSNMSPEDSSIYLCSVIEQGGEGYTFGSGTRLTVV.

This clonotype came up a few times. This chain uses TRBV2 with TRBJ1-3; D not resolved. V was clipped by 5 bases and J by 1 base, with 12 bases between them. Germline assignment: CDR1 SNHLY and CDR2 FYNNEI. CDR3 length: 15 residues. CDR3 sequence: CASSSGGWSGNTIYF. The CDR3 DNA reads TGTGCCAGCAGTTCAGGCGGCTGGTCTGGAAACACCATATATTTT.

The chain combines TRBV29-1 with TRBJ1-2; D unresolved. CDR3 length: 15 amino acids. V was cut by 0 bases and J by 6 bases, with 17 bases left in between. Germline CDR1 reads SQVTM; CDR2 reads ANQGSEA. The DNA of the CDR3 is TGCAGCGTTGAAGATCAACGGACGGTGCGGCATGGCTACACCTTC. Its translation is CSVEDQRTVRHGYTF. Looking up the rest from reference TRBV29-1 and TRBJ1-2 gives the full variable domain: SAVISQKPSRDICQRGTSLTIQCQVDSQVTMMFWYRQQPGQSLTLIATANQGSEATYESGFVIDKFPISRPNLTFSTLTVSNMSPEDSSIYLCSVEDQRTVRHGYTFGSGTRLTVV.

This clonotype was observed a handful of times. The chain has TRBV14 and TRBJ1-1, with 7 bases lining up with TRBD1. The CDR3 sequence is 16 residues long. Trimming at V came to 1 base and at J to 0 bases, leaving 5 bases not matched to a gene. Germline CDR1 reads SGHDN; CDR2 reads FVKESK. As DNA, the CDR3 is TGTGCCAGCAGCCAAGGACAGGGTTTGATGAACACTGAAGCTTTCTTT. It is translated as CASSQGQGLMNTEAFF.

The J gene is TRBJ2-5, the V gene TRBV7-2; 7 positions agree with TRBD2. V trimming: 6 bases; J trimming: 5 bases; junction bases outside the gene matches: 6. The CDR3 length is 13 residues. Looked up from germline, CDR1 is SGHTA and CDR2 is FQGNSA. The CDR3 sequence is CASRPGLVETQYF. The CDR3 nucleotides read TGTGCCAGCAGACCCGGACTAGTGGAGACCCAGTACTTC. The complete variable domain, with remaining parts taken from reference TRBV7-2 and TRBJ2-5, reads GAGVSQSPSNKVTEKGKDVELRCDPISGHTALYWYRQSLGQGLEFLIYFQGNSAPDKSGLPSDRFSAERTGGSVSTLTIQRTQQEDSAVYLCASRPGLVETQYFGPGTRLLVL.

The genes are TRBV12-3 or TRBV12-4 and TRBJ1-5; possibly TRBD1 for D (5 bases). Trimming stripped 5 bases from V and 0 bases from J, with 11 bases between. This CDR3 contains 15 residues. The CDR3 bases are TGTGCCAGCAGTCCCCAAGGACATAGCAATCAGCCCCAGCATTTT. It encodes CASSPQGHSNQPQHF.

The rearrangement joins TRBV6-1 to TRBJ1-1, with D unclear. This CDR3 is 11 amino acids long. Germline V gene lookup returns CDR1 MNHNS and CDR2 SASEGT. Trimming pared 7 bases from V and 1 base from J, leaving 4 bases between. The CDR3 here is CASNENTEAFF. The DNA of the CDR3 is TGTGCCAGCAACGAGAACACTGAAGCTTTCTTT.

This sequence joins TRBV29-1 and TRBJ1-2; 10 bases map to TRBD1. The CDR3 runs to 13 residues. Trimming removed 8 bases from V and 4 bases from J; junction bases left unmatched: 7. CDR1 and CDR2 from the germline V gene are SQVTM and ANQGSEA. CDR3 nucleotides: TGCAGCAGTCTCGGACAGGGGGTCTATGGCTACACCTTC. Translation gives CSSLGQGVYGYTF.

This clonotype was seen at least ten times. This sequence joins TRBV10-3 and TRBJ1-1, with D tentatively TRBD1 (5 bases). This CDR3 has 13 amino acids. From germline, CDR1 is ENHRY and CDR2 SYGVKD. The V end was cut by 6 bases, the J end by 1 base, with 9 bases between. The CDR3: CAISATGNTEAFF. In nucleotides, the CDR3 is TGTGCCATCAGCGCAACAGGGAACACTGAAGCTTTCTTT.

V gene TRBV2 combines with J gene TRBJ2-5, with unresolved D. Germline V lookup: CDR1 SNHLY, CDR2 FYNNEI. This CDR3 has 15 residues. V lost 7 bases and J lost 1, with 16 bases in between. The CDR3 spells CASTSGSSLQETQYF. The CDR3 DNA is TGTGCCAGCACTTCCGGGTCTTCCCTCCAAGAGACCCAGTACTTC.

Turning to this clonotype: Being one base from a much bigger clone, this may be a read error. The conserved closing phenylalanine or tryptophan is absent in this CDR3, likely reflecting a read error. V gene TRBV7-2 combines with J gene TRBJ2-5; perhaps TRBD1 as D (6 bases). V gave up 4 bases and J gave up 1 base, with 10 bases separating them. This CDR3 contains 14 residues. The germline gives CDR1 SGHTA, CDR2 FQGNSA. The CDR3 spells CASSSWTAQETQYS. The CDR3 region has the DNA TGTGCCAGCAGCTCCTGGACAGCCCAAGAGACCCAGTACTCC.

Here the CDR3 reads CASRKQYNEKLFF. The CDR3 DNA reads TGTGCCAGCCGGAAGCAGTATAATGAAAAACTGTTTTTT. The chain uses TRBV12-3 or TRBV12-4 and TRBJ1-4; no definite D call. Trimming took 8 bases from V and 4 from J, leaving 11 bases between them. The CDR3 length is 13 residues.

This clonotype was observed at least ten times. The CDR3 spells CASSSEVASGRETQYF. In DNA form, the CDR3 reads TGTGCCAGCAGCTCGGAGGTGGCTAGCGGGAGAGAGACCCAGTACTTC. J is TRBJ2-5 and V is TRBV7-9; 10 bases fit TRBD2. Germline-derived CDR1 and CDR2 are SEHNR and FQNEAQ (reference sequence). With V trimmed by 4 bases and J by 4 bases, 9 bases remained unmatched. The CDR3 totals 16 residues. The variable domain in full, completed from reference TRBV7-9 and TRBJ2-5, reads DTGVSQNPRHKITKRGQNVTFRCDPISEHNRLYWYRQTLGQGPEFLTYFQNEAQLEKSRLLSDRFSAERPKGSFSTLEIQRTEQGDSAMYLCASSSEVASGRETQYFGPGTRLLVL.

The gene calls are TRBV29-1 and TRBJ1-2; D may be TRBD1 (5 bases). Deletions cut 4 bases from V and 7 bases from J, with 10 bases between. Germline-derived CDR1 and CDR2 are SQVTM and ANQGSEA. CDR3 length: 11 residues. The CDR3: CSVGGVGGYTF. CDR3 in DNA: TGCAGCGTTGGAGGGGTAGGTGGCTACACCTTC.

This chain uses TRBV25-1 with TRBJ1-2, with TRBD1 as a possible D gene (6 bases). CDR1 is MGHDK, CDR2 SYGVNS, per germline. The V and J ends lost 8 bases and 4 bases respectively, with 20 bases between them. There are 15 residues in the CDR3. The CDR3 reads CASPTGTPLSYGYTF. The CDR3 DNA reads as TGTGCCAGCCCCACCGGGACACCGCTATCCTATGGCTACACCTTC.

This clonotype has ten or more counts. The rearrangement links TRBV7-2 to TRBJ2-7; TRBD2 matches 7 bases. Per germline, CDR1 SGHTA and CDR2 FQGNSA. This CDR3 contains 14 residues. J lost 3 bases, V lost 7 bases, and 9 bases had no gene match. CDR3 DNA sequence: TGTGCCAGCACCGAGGGTGGGGGGGGCTACGAGCAGTACTTC. Its translation is CASTEGGGGYEQYF.

The chain couples TRBV2 to TRBJ1-5, with D perhaps matching TRBD1 (5 bases). This CDR3 region has 13 residues. Germline assignment: CDR1 SNHLY and CDR2 FYNNEI. Trimming took off 0 bases at V and 7 bases at J, with 7 bases between the two ends. CDR3 in amino acids: CASSEAGGQPQHF. The CDR3 DNA is TGTGCCAGCAGTGAAGCGGGGGGGCAGCCCCAGCATTTT.

This clonotype was observed a few times. The CDR3 sequence: CSARTSGFTGELFF. The CDR3 DNA reads TGCAGTGCTCGGACTAGCGGCTTCACCGGGGAGCTGTTTTTT. The V gene is TRBV20-1, the J gene TRBJ2-2; 10 positions match TRBD2. After removal of 5 bases from V and 4 bases from J, the junction contained 4 bases not matched to a gene. Germline V lookup: CDR1 DFQATT, CDR2 SNEGSKA (reference sequence). There are 14 residues in the CDR3.

This clonotype was counted ten times or more. This rearrangement joins TRBV25-1 to TRBJ2-7, with TRBD2 as a possible D gene (6 bases). CDR1 is MGHDK and CDR2 is SYGVNS in the germline V gene. The CDR3 loop spans 14 amino acids. The V end was cut by 6 bases, the J end by 4 bases, with 16 bases between. CDR3 DNA sequence: TGTGCCAGCAGACCCTTTGAAGCGGGTTACGAGCAGTACTTC. Its protein product is CASRPFEAGYEQYF.

This clonotype appeared a few times. V usage is TRBV6-5 and J usage is TRBJ2-5; possible D gene TRBD1, 6 bases. Germline loops: CDR1 MNHEY, CDR2 SVGAGI. There are 14 residues in the CDR3. The ends were cut back, 5 bases at V and 5 bases at J, with 15 bases in the middle. CDR3 sequence (DNA): TGTGCCAGCAGTATACAGGGTAGTAAGGAGACCCAGTACTTC. Residues: CASSIQGSKETQYF.